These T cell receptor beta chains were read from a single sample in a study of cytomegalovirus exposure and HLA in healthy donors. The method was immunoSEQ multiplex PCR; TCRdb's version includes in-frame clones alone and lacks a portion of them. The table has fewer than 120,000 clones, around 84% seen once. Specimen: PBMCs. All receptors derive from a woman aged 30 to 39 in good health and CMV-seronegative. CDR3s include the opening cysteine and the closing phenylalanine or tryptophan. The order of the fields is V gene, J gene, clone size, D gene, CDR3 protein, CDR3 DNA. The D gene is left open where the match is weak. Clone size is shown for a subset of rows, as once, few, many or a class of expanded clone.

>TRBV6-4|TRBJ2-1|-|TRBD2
CASSDSSSGGYNEQFF
TGTGCCAGCAGTGACTCGTCTAGCGGGGGATACAATGAGCAGTTCTTC
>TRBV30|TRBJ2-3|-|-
CAWRGGGSDTQYF
TGTGCCTGGAGAGGGGGGGGATCAGATACGCAGTATTTT
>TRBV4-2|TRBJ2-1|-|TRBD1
CASSQDGTGMGGEQFF
TGTGCCAGCAGCCAAGACGGGACAGGGATGGGGGGTGAGCAGTTCTTC
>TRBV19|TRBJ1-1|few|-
CASKGEGTEAFF
TGTGCCAGTAAGGGGGAAGGCACTGAAGCTTTCTTT
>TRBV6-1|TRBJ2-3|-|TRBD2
CASKSGMASTDTQYF
TGTGCCAGCAAGAGCGGGATGGCTAGCACAGATACGCAGTATTTT
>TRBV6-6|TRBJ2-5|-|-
CASIARAGAQETQYF
TGTGCCAGCATCGCCAGGGCGGGGGCTCAAGAGACCCAGTACTTC
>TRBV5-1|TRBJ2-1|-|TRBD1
CASSFSGTGLNEQFF
TGCGCCAGCAGCTTCTCCGGGACAGGGCTCAATGAGCAGTTCTTC
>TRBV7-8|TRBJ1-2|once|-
CASSLVGGGYTF
TGTGCCAGCAGCTTGGTAGGCGGCGGCTACACCTTC
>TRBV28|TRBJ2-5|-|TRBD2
CASSSRGGGETQYF
TGTGCCAGCAGTTCCAGGGGCGGGGGGGAGACCCAGTACTTC
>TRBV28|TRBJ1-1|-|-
CASSLFGGSTEAFF
TGTGCCAGCAGTTTATTTGGGGGGAGCACTGAAGCTTTCTTT
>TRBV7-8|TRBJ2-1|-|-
CASSLSGANEQFF
TGTGCCAGCAGCCTATCTGGGGCGAATGAGCAGTTCTTC
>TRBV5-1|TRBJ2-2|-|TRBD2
CASSVGRAPGELFF
TGCGCCAGCAGCGTAGGGAGGGCCCCCGGGGAGCTGTTTTTT
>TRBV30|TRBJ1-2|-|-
CAWNTGSYGYTF
TGTGCCTGGAACACGGGATCCTATGGCTACACCTTC
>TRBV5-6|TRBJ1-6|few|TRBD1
CASRPGTGLYSPLHF
TGTGCCAGCCGTCCCGGGACAGGGCTCTATTCACCCCTCCACTTT
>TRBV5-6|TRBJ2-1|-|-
CASSKTDYNEQFF
TGTGCCAGCAGCAAGACAGATTACAATGAGCAGTTCTTC
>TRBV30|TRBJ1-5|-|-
CAWSVSDSNQPQHF
TGTGCCTGGAGTGTTAGCGATAGCAATCAGCCCCAGCATTTT
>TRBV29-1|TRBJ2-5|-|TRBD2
CSVRGLAGGPWGETQYF
TGCAGCGTTCGTGGACTAGCGGGAGGGCCTTGGGGAGAGACCCAGTACTTC
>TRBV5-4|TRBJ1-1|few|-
CASRALERNTEAFF
TGTGCCAGCAGGGCGCTGGAGCGGAACACTGAAGCTTTCTTT
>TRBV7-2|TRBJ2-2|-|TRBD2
CASSLRPGLAAGELFF
TGTGCCAGCAGCCTCCGCCCCGGACTAGCAGCCGGGGAGCTGTTTTTT
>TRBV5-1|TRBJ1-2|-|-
CASSLSANYGYTF
TGCGCCAGCAGCTTGTCGGCTAACTATGGCTACACCTTC